The 27 T cell receptor beta chains listed next were all sequenced from one sample in a study of siplizumab effects on memory and regulatory T cells. Assay used: immunoSEQ multiplex PCR; TCRdb lists only in-frame clones, some missing. Of roughly 110,000 clones listed, roughly 95% were seen once; the top ten hold under 0.2%. Material: non-Treg CD4+ T cells sorted from blood. All receptors derive from a human donor in good health.

In this sample, this clone turned up a few times. This chain connects TRBV9 to TRBJ1-5; a weak D match, TRBD1 (6 bases). V shed 2 bases and J shed 0 bases, with 6 bases lying between them. The CDR3 is made up of 14 amino acids. Germline CDR1 and CDR2: SGDLS and YYNGEE. DNA for the CDR3: TGTGCCAGCAGCGTGGACAGTAGCAATCAGCCCCAGCATTTT. The encoded protein is CASSVDSSNQPQHF.

The CDR3 bases are TGTGCCAGCAGCCAAGGATCGGTCCTAGCGGGGGGCACAGATACGCAGTATTTT. It codes for CASSQGSVLAGGTDTQYF. This chain links TRBV4-2 with TRBJ2-3; 10 bases match TRBD2. Germline CDR1 and CDR2: LGHNA and YNFKEQ. V shed 1 base, J shed 1 base, and the junction held 8 bases outside the gene matches. This CDR3 has 18 amino acids.

The rearrangement joins TRBV4-1 to TRBJ2-4; D ambiguous. Germline CDR1 MGHRA, CDR2 YSYEKL. Trimming took 1 base from V and 0 from J, leaving 7 bases between them. The CDR3 covers 15 residues. The DNA of the CDR3 is TGCGCCAGCAGCCAAGGATGGTCAGCCAAAAACATTCAGTACTTC. It translates to CASSQGWSAKNIQYF.

The chain links TRBV14 to TRBJ1-4; TRBD1 agrees at 8 bases. The V and J ends lost 5 bases and 6 bases, in that order; junction bases with no gene match: 8. CDR3 length: 15 residues. Germline V gene data show CDR1 as SGHDN and CDR2 as FVKESK. CDR3 sequence: CASSWRQGSDEKLFF. CDR3 in DNA: TGTGCCAGCAGCTGGCGACAGGGGTCGGATGAAAAACTGTTTTTT.

The V gene is TRBV6-4, the J gene TRBJ1-2; D is ambiguous. V was pared by 6 bases and J by 1 base, with 27 bases between. This CDR3 contains 19 residues. CDR1 and CDR2 from the germline V gene are MRHNA and SNTAGT. CDR3 sequence: CASRGWTGVEDVINYGYTF. Here the CDR3 DNA reads TGTGCCAGCAGGGGGTGGACCGGCGTGGAAGACGTGATTAACTATGGCTACACCTTC.

The CDR3 reads CASSPRDRENTEAFF. CDR3 in DNA: TGTGCCAGCAGCCCCCGGGACAGGGAAAATACTGAAGCTTTCTTT. The chain carries TRBV11-2 and TRBJ1-1, with TRBD1 matching 9 bases. Germline CDR1 reads SGHAT; CDR2 reads FQNNGV. The CDR3 runs to 15 residues. With V trimmed by 5 bases and J by 5 bases, 9 bases remained unmatched.

The count of this clone is one. This chain links TRBV28 with TRBJ2-1, with D tentatively TRBD2 (6 bases). The CDR3 length is 15 residues. Trimming removed 5 bases from V and 7 bases from J, with 18 bases in between. Germline V CDR1 and CDR2: MDHEN, SYDVKM. The CDR3 reads CASSTPGGNPNEQFF. The CDR3, as DNA: TGTGCCAGCAGTACCCCCGGGGGTAACCCAAATGAGCAGTTCTTC.

The rearrangement uses TRBV5-5 and TRBJ1-1, with 8 bases identical to TRBD1. V shed 0 bases and J 1 base; nucleotides not matched to a gene: 5. Germline V CDR1 and CDR2: SGHKS, YYEKEE (reference sequence). CDR3 length: 16 amino acids. DNA of the CDR3: TGTGCCAGCAGCTTGGTGGTCGGGACAGGGAACACTGAAGCTTTCTTT. Translated: CASSLVVGTGNTEAFF.

The rearrangement joins TRBV7-6 to TRBJ2-7; TRBD1 agrees at 10 bases. The germline V gene has CDR1 SGHVS and CDR2 FNYEAQ. The CDR3 is made up of 13 amino acids. The trim removed 4 bases at V and 6 bases at J, leaving 3 bases unmatched. The CDR3 DNA reads as TGTGCCAGCAGCTCGGACAGGGGGAGCGAGCAGTACTTC. Protein product: CASSSDRGSEQYF.

The chain couples TRBV5-6 to TRBJ2-3, with 7 bases identical to TRBD1. V lost 2 bases to trimming and J lost 6 bases; unmatched junction nucleotides: 6. The CDR3 spans 14 residues. Germline loops: CDR1 SGHDT, CDR2 YYEEEE. CDR3 sequence reads: CASSFGTAHDTQYF. For the CDR3, the DNA is TGTGCCAGCAGCTTCGGGACAGCTCATGATACGCAGTATTTT.

The chain links TRBV9 to TRBJ2-5; D possibly corresponds to TRBD2 (6 bases). The CDR3 sequence is 15 residues long. V lost 2 bases and J 2 bases, leaving 13 bases between the germline ends. Germline CDR1 is SGDLS and CDR2 is YYNGEE. The CDR3 is CASSVYTGTQETQYF. As DNA, the CDR3 is TGTGCCAGCAGCGTTTATACGGGGACTCAAGAGACCCAGTACTTC.

The table lists this clone with a count of one. This rearrangement joins TRBV11-2 to TRBJ2-6; D is uncertain. The CDR3 loop spans 18 amino acids. Germline V CDR1 and CDR2: SGHAT, FQNNGV. Trimming removed 5 bases from V and 0 bases from J, with 17 bases in between. The chain's CDR3 is CASSTTLFPLSGANVLTF. CDR3 in DNA: TGTGCCAGCAGCACTACACTCTTCCCACTCTCTGGGGCCAACGTCCTGACTTTC.

The chain combines TRBV19 with TRBJ2-1; D is ambiguous. V shed 2 bases and J shed 0 bases, with 11 bases lying between them. Germline V gene sequence: CDR1 LNHDA, CDR2 SQIVND (reference sequence). The CDR3 spans 16 residues. Written as DNA, the CDR3 is TGTGCCAGTAGTATAAGGGCGGCCGGCTCCTACAATGAGCAGTTCTTC. The encoded protein is CASSIRAAGSYNEQFF.

The V and J genes are TRBV12-5 and TRBJ1-1; D unresolved. Trimming shortened V by 4 bases and J by 5 bases, and 11 bases separated the two germline ends. The CDR3 loop spans 13 amino acids. CDR1 LGHNT and CDR2 FRNRAP come from the germline V gene. CDR3 region: CASGSGPVTEAFF. The CDR3 DNA reads TGTGCTAGTGGTTCGGGCCCCGTAACTGAAGCTTTCTTT.

The chain uses TRBV6-5 and TRBJ1-1; 7 bases are a match to TRBD1. This CDR3 region has 13 residues. V lost 5 bases, J lost 5 bases, and 5 bases stayed unmatched. Germline CDR1 and CDR2: MNHEY and SVGAGI. The CDR3 sequence: CASSRTGVTEAFF. The CDR3 DNA follows: TGTGCCAGCAGTAGAACAGGGGTGACTGAAGCTTTCTTT.

J is TRBJ2-2 and V is TRBV18; 10 nucleotides match TRBD1. Germline V lookup: CDR1 KGHSH, CDR2 LQKENI. The CDR3 sequence is 17 residues long. The V gene end was trimmed by 3 bases and the J gene end by 7 bases; junction bases not matched to a gene: 11. The CDR3: CASSPPDRGSINGELFF. The CDR3 DNA reads as TGTGCCAGCTCACCTCCGGACAGGGGGTCAATAAACGGGGAGCTGTTTTTT.

V and J are TRBV6-1 and TRBJ2-1, with D perhaps matching TRBD1 (5 bases). The CDR3 is made up of 14 amino acids. The V and J ends lost 4 bases and 10 bases respectively, with 17 bases between them. Germline CDR1 is MNHNS and CDR2 is SASEGT. CDR3 residues: CASSGTITSREQFF. CDR3 DNA sequence: TGTGCCAGCAGTGGGACAATAACGTCGAGGGAGCAGTTCTTC.

This chain uses TRBV7-9 with TRBJ2-5, with 7 bases fitting TRBD1. This CDR3 is 14 amino acids long. Trimming at V came to 1 base and at J to 10 bases, leaving 9 bases not matched to a gene. CDR1 and CDR2 (germline): SEHNR, FQNEAQ (reference sequence). CDR3 region: CASSLGTGRFRQYF. CDR3 in DNA: TGTGCCAGCAGCTTAGGGACAGGTAGATTCCGCCAGTACTTC.

The rearrangement uses TRBV4-1 and TRBJ1-4; D unresolved. CDR1 and CDR2 from the germline V gene are MGHRA and YSYEKL. Trimming took 4 bases from V and 8 from J, leaving 14 bases between them. The CDR3 is made up of 14 amino acids. The CDR3 loop is CASSPTLEAEKLFF. The CDR3 DNA reads as TGCGCCAGCAGCCCAACTTTGGAGGCCGAAAAACTGTTTTTT.

The CDR3 is CASSSLLAGGSYNEQFF. The CDR3 nucleotides are TGTGCCAGCAGCTCCCTACTAGCGGGGGGTTCCTACAATGAGCAGTTCTTC. This chain joins TRBV9 and TRBJ2-1, with 12 bases that match TRBD2. J lost 1 base, V lost 4 bases, and 6 bases had no gene match. There are 17 residues in the CDR3. Germline V gene data show CDR1 as SGDLS and CDR2 as YYNGEE.

This chain uses TRBV6-5 with TRBJ2-2; a possible D gene is TRBD2 (5 bases). Trimming cost V 6 bases and J 4 bases, with 9 bases left between them. There are 13 residues in the CDR3. Germline CDR1 reads MNHEY; CDR2 reads SVGAGI. The DNA for the CDR3 is TGTGCCAGCAGGCTTACTAGCACCGGGGAGCTGTTTTTT. Its protein is CASRLTSTGELFF.

The CDR3: CASSLSTGGNSPLHF. CDR3 sequence (DNA): TGTGCCAGCAGCTTATCGACAGGGGGGAATTCACCCCTCCACTTT. The V gene is TRBV5-4, the J gene TRBJ1-6; 9 positions match TRBD1. Looked up from germline, CDR1 is SGHNT and CDR2 is YYREEE (reference sequence). There are 15 residues in the CDR3. The ends lost 2 bases at V and 7 bases at J; junction bases unmatched: 4. The whole variable domain, filled in from reference TRBV5-4 and TRBJ1-6, reads ETGVTQSPTHLIKTRGQQVTLRCSSQSGHNTVSWYQQALGQGPQFIFQYYREEENGRGNFPPRFSGLQFPNYSSELNVNALELDDSALYLCASSLSTGGNSPLHFGNGTRLTVT.

The chain combines TRBV2 with TRBJ2-3, with D hard to call. CDR3 size: 14 residues. The germline V gene has CDR1 SNHLY and CDR2 FYNNEI. The germline V and J ends were trimmed by 5 bases and 6 bases, with 15 bases remaining between them. CDR3 DNA: TGTGCCAGCAGTCGACTCCTCCCTTGGGATACGCAGTATTTT. This sequence encodes CASSRLLPWDTQYF.

This sequence joins TRBV28 and TRBJ1-2, with 7 positions matching TRBD1. There are 13 residues in the CDR3. Germline V gene lookup returns CDR1 MDHEN and CDR2 SYDVKM. J was trimmed by 8 bases and V by 4 bases; bases with no gene match: 7. CDR3 loop: CASSSSDRVGYTF. Here the CDR3 DNA reads TGTGCCAGCAGTTCGTCCGACAGGGTCGGCTACACCTTC.

This clone appeared a single time. J is TRBJ2-1 and V is TRBV4-2; 10 bases fit TRBD2. The ends lost 1 base at V and 5 bases at J; junction bases unmatched: 8. Germline assignment: CDR1 LGHNA and CDR2 YNFKEQ. This CDR3 has 17 residues. The CDR3: CASSQVWRTSGNNEQFF. The DNA of the CDR3 is TGTGCCAGCAGCCAAGTCTGGCGGACTAGCGGAAACAATGAGCAGTTCTTC.

This sequence joins TRBV2 and TRBJ1-1, with unresolved D. CDR3 length: 11 residues. Between the trimmed V and J ends, which lost 7 bases and 7 bases, there was a span of 10 bases. In germline, CDR1 is SNHLY, CDR2 FYNNEI. The CDR3 loop is CASKPGSEAFF. CDR3 coding DNA: TGTGCCAGCAAACCGGGTAGTGAAGCTTTCTTT. The whole variable domain, filled in from reference TRBV2 and TRBJ1-1, reads EPEVTQTPSHQVTQMGQEVILRCVPISNHLYFYWYRQILGQKVEFLVSFYNNEISEKSEIFDDQFSVERPDGSNFTLKIRSTKLEDSAMYFCASKPGSEAFFGQGTRLTVV.

V and J are TRBV15 and TRBJ2-7; 7 nucleotides line up with TRBD1. V trimming: 1 base; J trimming: 1 base; junction bases outside the gene matches: 4. Germline loops: CDR1 LNHNV, CDR2 YYDKDF (reference sequence). The CDR3 sequence is 15 residues long. The CDR3 sequence is CATSRAQQGSYEQYF. The CDR3 coding sequence is TGTGCCACCAGCAGAGCTCAACAGGGGTCCTACGAGCAGTACTTC.